This TCR beta chain was recorded in a study of T-cell memory formation after mild COVID-19. TCRdb fed the 5' RACE reads into MiXCR, producing one record per CDR3 protein. Found here are about 610,000 distinct CDR3 sequences, approximately 15% of them singletons; the top ten hold about 8.6%. Sequenced material: PBMCs or a T cell subset sorted from them (not recorded which). The sequence was obtained from an adult woman who had mild COVID-19 (a few samples of this study predate the infection). Cell type and time point are not known.

As DNA, the CDR3 is TGCAGCGTTGTTGAACGGGTAAGAGACGAGCAGTACTTC. This encodes CSVVERVRDEQYF. The chain uses TRBV29-1 and TRBJ2-7, with D hard to call. The CDR3 sequence is 13 residues long. Germline V gene data show CDR1 as SQVTM and CDR2 as ANQGSEA. Trimming stripped 4 bases from V and 5 bases from J, with 15 bases between.